These 23 T cell receptor beta chains were all obtained from the same sample, sequenced in a study of blood T cell repertoires in COVID-19. Assay used: immunoSEQ multiplex PCR; TCRdb lists only in-frame clones, some missing. The table lists 75,000 or so clones, 88% of them singletons, with approximately 30% in the top ten. The sequenced material came from peripheral blood. All receptors come from a middle-aged man with acute or convalescent COVID-19.

The V gene is TRBV6-5, the J gene TRBJ1-2; 7 nucleotides align to TRBD1. V was pared by 6 bases and J by 7 bases, with 11 bases of the junction left unmatched. The CDR3 loop spans 14 amino acids. Germline CDR1 and CDR2: MNHEY and SVGAGI. In DNA, the CDR3 is TGTGCCAGCAGCTTGACAGGGCTTCTTGGTGGCTACACCTTC. Translation gives CASSLTGLLGGYTF.

This chain connects TRBV5-1 to TRBJ1-1; TRBD1 matches at 10 bases. J lost 7 bases, V lost 4 bases, and 10 bases had no gene match. The CDR3 extends over 15 amino acids. Germline CDR1 reads SGHRS; CDR2 reads YFSETQ. The CDR3 DNA follows: TGCGCCAGCAGCCTACGACCCGGGACAGGGGTTGAAGCTTTCTTT. Translated: CASSLRPGTGVEAFF. The variable domain in full, completed from reference TRBV5-1 and TRBJ1-1, reads KAGVTQTPRYLIKTRGQQVTLSCSPISGHRSVSWYQQTPGQGLQFLFEYFSETQRNKGNFPGRFSGRQFSNSRSEMNVSTLELGDSALYLCASSLRPGTGVEAFFGQGTRLTVV.

The chain couples TRBV9 to TRBJ1-2; 10 bases are a match to TRBD1. Per the germline V gene, CDR1 is SGDLS and CDR2 is YYNGEE. V shed 3 bases, J shed 6 bases, and the junction held 2 bases outside the gene matches. This CDR3 is built from 13 residues. The CDR3 sequence is CASSAGTGDGYTF. CDR3 DNA sequence: TGTGCCAGCAGCGCCGGGACAGGGGATGGCTACACCTTC. Using reference TRBV9 and TRBJ1-2 for the parts outside the CDR3, the full variable domain is DSGVTQTPKHLITATGQRVTLRCSPRSGDLSVYWYQQSLDQGLQFLIQYYNGEERAKGNILERFSAQQFPDLHSELNLSSLELGDSALYFCASSAGTGDGYTFGSGTRLTVV.

This rearrangement joins TRBV5-8 to TRBJ2-3; weak D call: TRBD1 (6 bases). The CDR3 is 15 residues long. V gave up 6 bases and J gave up 1 base, with 15 bases separating them. CDR1 and CDR2 (germline): SGHTS, YDEGEE. This CDR3 is CASTPRTGRTDTQYF. Here the CDR3 DNA reads TGTGCCAGCACCCCGCGAACAGGGCGCACAGATACGCAGTATTTT.

This chain connects TRBV30 to TRBJ2-6; 7 nucleotides align to TRBD1. The CDR3 totals 18 residues. The germline V gene encodes CDR1 GTSNPN and CDR2 SVGIG (reference sequence). Losses at the gene ends were 1 base for V and 1 base for J; bases not matched to a gene: 10. The CDR3 DNA reads TGTGCCTGGAGTGCCCCGCTAGGGGGCGTTTCTGGGGCCAACGTCCTGACTTTC. This codes for CAWSAPLGGVSGANVLTF.

CDR3 region: CASSALAGAHRRTQYF. The CDR3 nucleotides are TGTGCCAGCAGCGCTCTAGCGGGGGCTCACCGGAGGACCCAGTACTTC. This rearrangement joins TRBV7-9 to TRBJ2-5, with 10 positions matching TRBD2. The CDR3 consists of 16 residues. Germline CDR1 and CDR2: SEHNR and FQNEAQ (reference sequence). The junction had 13 bases not matched to a gene; V was cut back by 5 bases and J by 7 bases.

The chain employs TRBV6-5 and TRBJ1-2; 10 bases agree with TRBD1. Losses at the gene ends were 6 bases for V and 7 bases for J; bases not matched to a gene: 8. The CDR3 loop spans 14 amino acids. The germline V gene has CDR1 MNHEY and CDR2 SVGAGI. CDR3 sequence reads: CASSLGTGVSGYTF. DNA of the CDR3: TGTGCCAGCAGCCTCGGGACAGGGGTCAGTGGCTACACCTTC.

The chain combines TRBV27 with TRBJ2-1; 9 bases map to TRBD1. This CDR3 is 20 amino acids long. V was clipped by 5 bases and J by 0 bases; unmatched bases: 17. Germline V gene data show CDR1 as MNHEY and CDR2 as SMNVEV (reference sequence). The CDR3 region is CASSPSIRDRVPSSYNEQFF. The CDR3 DNA reads as TGTGCCAGCAGTCCCTCCATTCGGGACAGGGTCCCAAGCTCCTACAATGAGCAGTTCTTC.

The V call is TRBV9, the J call TRBJ2-7, with 8 bases aligning to TRBD1. The CDR3 sequence is 14 residues long. V lost 6 bases to trimming and J lost 2 bases; unmatched junction nucleotides: 7. Germline CDR1 is SGDLS and CDR2 is YYNGEE. The CDR3 is CASTLGTGAYEQYF. In nucleotides, the CDR3 is TGTGCCAGCACCCTCGGGACAGGAGCCTACGAGCAGTACTTC.

The chain joins TRBV28 to TRBJ2-7; tentatively, D is TRBD1 (6 bases). V lost 6 bases, J lost 3 bases, and 9 bases lay in between. The CDR3 consists of 12 residues. Per the germline V gene, CDR1 is MDHEN and CDR2 is SYDVKM. DNA for the CDR3: TGTGCCAGCAGGGGACAACACTACGAGCAGTACTTC. It is translated as CASRGQHYEQYF.

The CDR3 reads CASSLGAGNQPQHF. As DNA, the CDR3 is TGTGCCAGCAGCTTAGGCGCAGGGAATCAGCCCCAGCATTTT. V usage is TRBV7-8 and J usage is TRBJ1-5; a weak D match, TRBD1 (5 bases). CDR1 and CDR2 (germline): SGHVS, FQNEAQ. Trimming cost V 1 base and J 4 bases, with 8 bases left between them. CDR3 length equals 14 residues.

The V and J genes are TRBV18 and TRBJ1-4; perhaps TRBD1 as D (5 bases). Looked up from germline, CDR1 is KGHSH and CDR2 is LQKENI. V lost 3 bases and J 7 bases, leaving 15 bases between the germline ends. The CDR3 is made up of 15 amino acids. CDR3 residues: CASSPGLSGGEKLFF. CDR3 nucleotides: TGTGCCAGCTCACCGGGACTTTCGGGAGGTGAAAAACTGTTTTTT.

The sample holds one count of this clone. The chain carries TRBV6-4 and TRBJ1-2; 12 bases are a match to TRBD1. The CDR3 contains 14 residues. The germline V gene encodes CDR1 MRHNA and CDR2 SNTAGT. V shed 5 bases and J 8 bases; nucleotides not matched to a gene: 6. The DNA of the CDR3 is TGTGCCAGCAGTCCGGGACAGGGGGCGGGAGGCTACACCTTC. Its translation: CASSPGQGAGGYTF.

The chain uses TRBV19 and TRBJ1-1; 8 bases fit TRBD1. The CDR3 has 15 residues. CDR1 and CDR2 from the germline V gene are LNHDA and SQIVND (reference sequence). With 3 bases clipped from V and 2 bases from J, the junction kept 5 bases outside the gene matches. The CDR3 loop reads CASSMRTGTNTEAFF. CDR3 DNA sequence: TGTGCCAGTAGTATGAGGACAGGGACCAACACTGAAGCTTTCTTT.

The gene calls are TRBV6-5 and TRBJ1-4, with TRBD1 matching 8 bases. The CDR3 is 15 residues long. After removal of 2 bases from V and 7 bases from J, the junction contained 6 bases not matched to a gene. Germline CDR1 is MNHEY and CDR2 is SVGAGI. As DNA, the CDR3 is TGTGCCAGCAGTTACCTCTGGACAGGGCGTGAAAAACTGTTTTTT. Translating it yields CASSYLWTGREKLFF.

The rearrangement uses TRBV19 and TRBJ1-6; D remains unclear. The CDR3 has 14 residues. Trimming removed 3 bases at V and 7 bases at J, with 10 bases between. Germline loops: CDR1 LNHDA, CDR2 SQIVND (reference sequence). The CDR3: CASSILPGNSPLHF. CDR3 DNA sequence: TGTGCCAGTAGTATTCTTCCGGGGAATTCACCCCTCCACTTT.

This clone appeared once. V is TRBV10-2 and J is TRBJ1-5, with D unclear. Germline-derived CDR1 and CDR2 are WSHSY and SAAADI. The V and J ends lost 4 bases and 2 bases respectively, with 9 bases between them. The CDR3 consists of 14 residues. CDR3 sequence reads: CASSVSTGNQPQHF. CDR3 DNA: TGCGCCAGCAGTGTTTCTACAGGCAATCAGCCCCAGCATTTT.

The V and J genes are TRBV11-3 and TRBJ2-1; 10 bases align to TRBD1. The CDR3 extends over 16 amino acids. Germline V gene data show CDR1 as SGHNT and CDR2 as YENEEA. With V trimmed by 5 bases and J by 7 bases, 11 bases remained unmatched. The CDR3 DNA reads TGTGCCAGCAGCCCCCACGGACAGGGGGTGGGTAATGAGCAGTTCTTC. This sequence encodes CASSPHGQGVGNEQFF.

This chain links TRBV30 with TRBJ1-5; D not resolved. The germline gives CDR1 GTSNPN, CDR2 SVGIG (reference sequence). The CDR3 loop spans 15 amino acids. V lost 1 base, J lost 0 bases, and 10 bases lay in between. This chain's CDR3 is CAWSAAGYSNQPQHF. DNA for the CDR3: TGTGCCTGGAGTGCCGCCGGTTATAGCAATCAGCCCCAGCATTTT. The entire variable domain, with the rest obtained from reference TRBV30 and TRBJ1-5, is as follows: SQTIHQWPATLVQPVGSPLSLECTVEGTSNPNLYWYRQAAGRGLQLLFYSVGIGQISSEVPQNLSASRPQDRQFILSSKKLLLSDSGFYLCAWSAAGYSNQPQHFGDGTRLSIL.

The gene calls are TRBV24-1 and TRBJ2-5; 8 bases match TRBD1. Germline V lookup: CDR1 KGHDR, CDR2 SFDVKD. The trim removed 4 bases at V and 7 bases at J, leaving 10 bases unmatched. The CDR3 runs to 15 residues. Written as DNA, the CDR3 is TGTGCCACCAGTGAGGGGGGACAGGCAAAAAGGACCCAGTACTTC. Amino acid sequence: CATSEGGQAKRTQYF.

V and J are TRBV5-1 and TRBJ2-7; the match to TRBD1 covers 10 bases. The CDR3 runs 14 residues. V gave up 4 bases and J gave up 2 bases; unmatched junction bases: 3. Germline CDR1 and CDR2: SGHRS and YFSETQ. In nucleotides, the CDR3 is TGCGCCAGCAGCACAGGGACAGGGGCCTACGAGCAGTACTTC. Translation gives CASSTGTGAYEQYF.

The J gene is TRBJ2-7, the V gene TRBV9; the match to TRBD2 covers 7 bases. The germline V gene encodes CDR1 SGDLS and CDR2 YYNGEE. CDR3 length equals 15 residues. The ends lost 0 bases at V and 0 bases at J; junction bases unmatched: 3. CDR3 loop: CASSVGSGVSYEQYF. In nucleotides, the CDR3 is TGTGCCAGCAGCGTAGGGAGCGGGGTCTCCTACGAGCAGTACTTC. Full variable domain (outside the CDR3, taken from reference TRBV9 and TRBJ2-7): DSGVTQTPKHLITATGQRVTLRCSPRSGDLSVYWYQQSLDQGLQFLIQYYNGEERAKGNILERFSAQQFPDLHSELNLSSLELGDSALYFCASSVGSGVSYEQYFGPGTRLTVT.

J is TRBJ1-2 and V is TRBV27; 8 nucleotides agree with TRBD1. With 3 bases clipped from V and 4 bases from J, the junction kept 7 bases outside the gene matches. The CDR3 covers 15 residues. In germline, CDR1 is MNHEY, CDR2 SMNVEV (reference sequence). The DNA for the CDR3 is TGTGCCAGCAGTTTCGGACAGGGTAGTATCTATGGCTACACCTTC. Its protein is CASSFGQGSIYGYTF.